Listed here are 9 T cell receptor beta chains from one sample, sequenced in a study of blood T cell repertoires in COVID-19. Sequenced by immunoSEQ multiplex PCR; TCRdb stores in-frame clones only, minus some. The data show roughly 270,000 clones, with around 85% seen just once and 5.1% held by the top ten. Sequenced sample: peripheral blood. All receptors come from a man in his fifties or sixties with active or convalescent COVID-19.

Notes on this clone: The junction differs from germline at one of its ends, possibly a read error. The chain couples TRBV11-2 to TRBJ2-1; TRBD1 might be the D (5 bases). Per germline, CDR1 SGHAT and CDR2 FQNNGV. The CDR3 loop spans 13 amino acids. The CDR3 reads CASSLDGALVGLF. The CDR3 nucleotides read TGTGCCAGCAGCTTAGATGGGGCGCTAGTTGGCCTCTTC.

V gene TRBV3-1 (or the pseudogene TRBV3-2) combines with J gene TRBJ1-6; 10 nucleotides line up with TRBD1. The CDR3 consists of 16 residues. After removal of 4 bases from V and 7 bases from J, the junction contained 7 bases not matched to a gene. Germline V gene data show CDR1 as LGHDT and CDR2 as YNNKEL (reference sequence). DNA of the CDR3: TGTGCCAGCAGCCCCGGACAGGGGGGCACAAATTCACCCCTCCACTTT. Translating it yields CASSPGQGGTNSPLHF.

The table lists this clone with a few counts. The DNA of the CDR3 is TGTGCCATCAAGCGGGAGGGAAACACCATATATTTT. Translated: CAIKREGNTIYF. This chain uses TRBV10-3 with TRBJ1-3; D gene unclear. Per germline, CDR1 ENHRY and CDR2 SYGVKD. V dropped 7 bases and J dropped 4 bases, with 8 bases sitting between them. The CDR3 covers 12 residues.

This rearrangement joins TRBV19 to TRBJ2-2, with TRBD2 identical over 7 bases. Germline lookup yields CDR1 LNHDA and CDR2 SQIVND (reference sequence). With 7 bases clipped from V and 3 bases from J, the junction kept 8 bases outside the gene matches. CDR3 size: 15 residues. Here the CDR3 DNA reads TGTGCCAGTACTAGGACTAGTAGGTACACCGGGGAGCTGTTTTTT. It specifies CASTRTSRYTGELFF.

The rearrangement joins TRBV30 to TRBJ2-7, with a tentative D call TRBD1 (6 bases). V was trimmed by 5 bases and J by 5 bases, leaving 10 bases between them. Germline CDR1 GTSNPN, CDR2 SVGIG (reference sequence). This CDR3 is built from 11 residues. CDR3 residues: CAWLQGNEQYF. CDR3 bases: TGTGCCTGGTTGCAGGGGAACGAGCAGTACTTC.

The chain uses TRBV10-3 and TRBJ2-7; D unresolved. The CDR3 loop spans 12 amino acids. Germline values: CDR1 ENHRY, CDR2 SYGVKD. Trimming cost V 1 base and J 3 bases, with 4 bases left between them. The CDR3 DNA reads TGTGCCATCAGTGAGTTTATCTACGAGCAGTACTTC. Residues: CAISEFIYEQYF.

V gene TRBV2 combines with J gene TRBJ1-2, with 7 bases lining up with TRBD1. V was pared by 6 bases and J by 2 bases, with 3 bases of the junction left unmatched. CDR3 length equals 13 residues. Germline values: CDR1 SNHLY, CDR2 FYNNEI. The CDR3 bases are TGTGCCAGCAGCGCGGACAGGAACTATGGCTACACCTTC. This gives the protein CASSADRNYGYTF.

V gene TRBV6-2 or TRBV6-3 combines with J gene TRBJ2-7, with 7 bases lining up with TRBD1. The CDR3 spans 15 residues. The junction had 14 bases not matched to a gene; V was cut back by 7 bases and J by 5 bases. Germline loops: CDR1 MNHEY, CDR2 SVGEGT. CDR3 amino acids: CASNPGQVVRNEQYF. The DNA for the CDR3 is TGTGCCAGCAACCCAGGACAGGTTGTCCGCAACGAGCAGTACTTC.

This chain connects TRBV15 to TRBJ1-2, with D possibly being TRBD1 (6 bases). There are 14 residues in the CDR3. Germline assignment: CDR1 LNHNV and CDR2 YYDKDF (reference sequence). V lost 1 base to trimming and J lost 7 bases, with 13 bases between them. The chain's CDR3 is CATSRGKQGLGYTF. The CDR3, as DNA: TGTGCCACCAGCAGAGGCAAACAGGGTCTTGGCTACACCTTC.